Presented here are 19 T cell receptor beta chains from one specimen sequenced in a study of pediatric ulcerative colitis. Some clones are missing from TCRdb's copy, which holds only in-frame ones; the method was immunoSEQ multiplex PCR. The data hold 65,000 or so clones, with about nine tenths observed a single time. The material sequenced was blood. The receptor source for this set is a boy aged 5 to 17 with severe ulcerative colitis.

V usage is TRBV6-5 and J usage is TRBJ2-3; D gene ambiguous. The CDR3 runs 14 residues. V gave up 2 bases and J gave up 0 bases, with 6 bases separating them. Germline CDR1 is MNHEY and CDR2 is SVGAGI. In DNA form, the CDR3 reads TGTGCCAGCAGTTACCAGGCTAGCACAGATACGCAGTATTTT. Translated: CASSYQASTDTQYF.

The rearrangement uses TRBV27 and TRBJ1-2; TRBD1 is a possible D gene (6 bases). CDR1 MNHEY and CDR2 SMNVEV come from the germline V gene (reference sequence). The CDR3 contains 13 residues. With 3 bases removed from V and 4 bases from J, the gap between germline ends came to 9 bases. This CDR3 is CASSLGAAYGYTF. CDR3 nucleotides: TGTGCCAGCAGTTTGGGGGCGGCCTATGGCTACACCTTC.

The chain couples TRBV21-1 to TRBJ2-2. TRBV21-1 is designated a pseudogene. The CDR3 has 16 amino acids. The CDR3 protein is CASRVMGPASPGELFF. CDR3 sequence (DNA): TGTGCCAGCAGAGTAATGGGTCCTGCCTCACCCGGGGAGCTGTTTTTT.

In DNA form, the CDR3 reads TGTGCCAGCAGCAGGGGGACTAGCGGATTACAAGAGACCCAGTACTTC. This codes for CASSRGTSGLQETQYF. The chain uses TRBV9 and TRBJ2-5; 11 bases are shared with TRBD2. Germline-derived CDR1 and CDR2 are SGDLS and YYNGEE. The V segment lost 4 bases and the J segment 2 bases; nucleotides outside the gene matches: 7. The CDR3 loop spans 16 amino acids.

This chain connects TRBV19 to TRBJ1-4, with 10 bases lining up with TRBD1. After removal of 3 bases from V and 7 bases from J, the junction contained 8 bases not matched to a gene. The CDR3 extends over 16 amino acids. Per germline, CDR1 LNHDA and CDR2 SQIVND (reference sequence). CDR3 sequence (DNA): TGTGCCAGTAGTATGACAGGGGGCCTGATAAGTGAAAAACTGTTTTTT. Its translation: CASSMTGGLISEKLFF.

V and J are TRBV11-3 and TRBJ1-4; D is unresolved. Germline CDR1 SGHNT, CDR2 YENEEA. CDR3 length: 14 amino acids. The V end lost 0 bases, the J end lost 3 bases, and 5 bases lay between the germline ends. The CDR3 is CASSLDTPNEKLFF. CDR3 in DNA: TGTGCCAGCAGCTTAGACACTCCTAATGAAAAACTGTTTTTT.

This rearrangement joins TRBV5-1 to TRBJ2-3, with TRBD2 identical over 9 bases. The CDR3 is 16 residues long. Trimming removed 0 bases from V and 4 bases from J; junction bases left unmatched: 6. Germline V CDR1 and CDR2: SGHRS, YFSETQ. The CDR3 DNA sequence: TGCGCCAGCAGCTTGGCCATAGCGGGAGCGGCAGATACGCAGTATTTT. This encodes CASSLAIAGAADTQYF.

The chain combines TRBV5-8 with TRBJ1-2; D not resolved. Germline-derived CDR1 and CDR2 are SGHTS and YDEGEE. Trimming removed 2 bases from V and 4 bases from J, with 12 bases in between. The CDR3 sequence is 14 residues long. CDR3 residues: CASSFYRVGYGYTF. The CDR3 DNA follows: TGTGCCAGCAGCTTTTATAGGGTTGGCTATGGCTACACCTTC.

This rearrangement joins TRBV27 to TRBJ2-1; D ambiguous. CDR3 length: 12 residues. Germline assignment: CDR1 MNHEY and CDR2 SMNVEV (reference sequence). The V end was cut by 0 bases, the J end by 8 bases, with 5 bases between. The DNA of the CDR3 is TGTGCCAGCAGTTTATCGTCCGATGAGCAGTTCTTC. The encoded protein is CASSLSSDEQFF.

The J gene is TRBJ2-3, the V gene TRBV5-6, with TRBD2 as a possible D gene (7 bases). The CDR3 covers 16 residues. Germline V gene lookup returns CDR1 SGHDT and CDR2 YYEEEE. Trimming removed 4 bases from V and 7 bases from J, with 22 bases in between. CDR3 DNA: TGTGCCAGCAGCGGCGGCGGCTGGGGGGGCTCTAATACGCAGTATTTT. It yields the protein CASSGGGWGGSNTQYF.

This chain joins TRBV4-3 and TRBJ2-3, with a tentative D call TRBD2 (5 bases). Germline V CDR1 and CDR2: LGHNA, YSLEER. This CDR3 has 16 amino acids. V lost 0 bases to trimming and J lost 2 bases, with 12 bases between them. CDR3 loop: CASSQDWAGLTDTQYF. DNA for the CDR3: TGCGCCAGCAGCCAAGACTGGGCGGGCCTCACAGATACGCAGTATTTT.

The chain is built from TRBV15 and TRBJ2-1; D call uncertain. This CDR3 region has 15 residues. The ends were cut back, 3 bases at V and 8 bases at J, with 17 bases in the middle. Looked up from germline, CDR1 is LNHNV and CDR2 is YYDKDF (reference sequence). The CDR3 loop reads CATSSSVQVNDEQFF. As DNA, the CDR3 is TGTGCCACCAGCAGTTCCGTTCAAGTGAACGATGAGCAGTTCTTC.

The chain combines TRBV19 with TRBJ1-1; TRBD1 is a possible D gene (6 bases). The CDR3 contains 13 residues. Germline lookup yields CDR1 LNHDA and CDR2 SQIVND (reference sequence). Deletions cut 1 base from V and 11 bases from J, with 14 bases between. CDR3 bases: TGTGCCAGTAGTATAGGGCCAGGGGTGGGGGCTTTCTTT. Protein sequence: CASSIGPGVGAFF.

The chain employs TRBV16 and TRBJ1-1; D uncertain. There are 14 residues in the CDR3. Trimming left V 0 bases short and J 3 bases short, with 8 bases between. Germline CDR1 reads KGHSY; CDR2 reads FQNENV. The CDR3 loop reads CASSQSTVYTEAFF. The CDR3 nucleotides are TGTGCCAGCAGCCAATCCACAGTCTACACTGAAGCTTTCTTT.

V is TRBV29-1 and J is TRBJ2-7; 9 positions agree with TRBD1. CDR1 is SQVTM and CDR2 is ANQGSEA in the germline V gene. After removal of 4 bases from V and 3 bases from J, the junction contained 1 base not matched to a gene. The CDR3 sequence is 12 residues long. This chain's CDR3 is CSVATGGYEQYF. CDR3 nucleotide sequence: TGCAGCGTTGCGACAGGGGGCTACGAGCAGTACTTC.

This chain links TRBV5-1 with TRBJ2-1; 11 nucleotides line up with TRBD2. CDR3 length: 18 residues. J lost 5 bases, V lost 0 bases, and 10 bases had no gene match. Germline lookup yields CDR1 SGHRS and CDR2 YFSETQ. The CDR3 coding sequence is TGCGCCAGCAGCTTGGGGGGCTCGACTAGCGGGAAAGACAATGAGCAGTTCTTC. Translated, it gives CASSLGGSTSGKDNEQFF.

This chain links TRBV9 with TRBJ1-2, with a tentative D call TRBD1 (6 bases). V lost 3 bases, J lost 7 bases, and 10 bases lay in between. The CDR3 sequence is 12 residues long. CDR1 and CDR2 (germline): SGDLS, YYNGEE. CDR3 loop: CASSGGAVGYTF. The CDR3 DNA reads as TGTGCCAGCAGCGGGGGGGCGGTTGGCTACACCTTC.

This clone was counted a few times. V and J are TRBV7-3 and TRBJ2-3, with D possibly matching TRBD2 (5 bases). The CDR3 is 15 amino acids. The V and J ends lost 1 base and 5 bases respectively, with 13 bases between them. Germline V CDR1 and CDR2: SGHTA, FQGTGA. This chain's CDR3 is CASSLNLIEGDTQYF. In DNA, the CDR3 is TGTGCCAGCAGCTTAAACCTCATTGAGGGAGATACGCAGTATTTT.

V usage is TRBV7-2 and J usage is TRBJ2-7; 7 nucleotides match TRBD1. Germline V gene data show CDR1 as SGHTA and CDR2 as FQGNSA. Unmatched junction bases numbered 13, after V lost 5 bases and J lost 3 bases. The length of the CDR3 is 16 residues. The DNA for the CDR3 is TGTGCCAGCAGCCTACTCAACAGGGGTTCTAGCTACGAGCAGTACTTC. This encodes CASSLLNRGSSYEQYF.